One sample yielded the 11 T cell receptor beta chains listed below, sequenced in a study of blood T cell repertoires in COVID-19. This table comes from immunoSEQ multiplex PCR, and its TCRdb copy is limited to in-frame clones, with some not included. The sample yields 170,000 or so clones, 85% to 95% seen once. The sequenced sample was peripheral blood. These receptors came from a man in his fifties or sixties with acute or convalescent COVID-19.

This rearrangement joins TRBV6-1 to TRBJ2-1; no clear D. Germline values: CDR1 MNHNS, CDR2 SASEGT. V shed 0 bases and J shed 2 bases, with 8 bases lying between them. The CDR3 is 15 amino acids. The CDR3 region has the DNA TGTGCCAGCAGTGAAGCAGGCACAGCCTACAATGAGCAGTTCTTC. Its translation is CASSEAGTAYNEQFF.

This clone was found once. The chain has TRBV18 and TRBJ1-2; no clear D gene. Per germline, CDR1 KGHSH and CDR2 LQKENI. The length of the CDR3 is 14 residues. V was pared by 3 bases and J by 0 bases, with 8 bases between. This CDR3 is CASSPLAANYGYTF. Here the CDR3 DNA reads TGTGCCAGCTCACCCCTGGCCGCTAACTATGGCTACACCTTC.

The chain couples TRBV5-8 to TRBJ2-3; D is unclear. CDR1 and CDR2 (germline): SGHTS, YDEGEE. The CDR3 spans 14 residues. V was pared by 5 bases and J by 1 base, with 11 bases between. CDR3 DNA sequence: TGTGCCAGCAGTAACATGGCAGGCACAGATACGCAGTATTTT. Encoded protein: CASSNMAGTDTQYF.

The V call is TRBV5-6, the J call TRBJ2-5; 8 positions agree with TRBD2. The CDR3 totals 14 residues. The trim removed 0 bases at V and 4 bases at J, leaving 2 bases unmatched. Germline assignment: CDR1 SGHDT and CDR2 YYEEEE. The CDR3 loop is CASSLERGRETQYF. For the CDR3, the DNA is TGTGCCAGCAGCTTGGAGCGGGGGCGAGAGACCCAGTACTTC.

The CDR3 DNA follows: TGTGCCATCGGGCGTGATAGCGGGGTTTCCTACGAGCAGTACTTC. It yields the protein CAIGRDSGVSYEQYF. This rearrangement joins TRBV10-3 to TRBJ2-7, with 8 positions matching TRBD2. Germline-derived CDR1 and CDR2 are ENHRY and SYGVKD. Losses at the gene ends were 8 bases for V and 1 base for J; bases not matched to a gene: 10. This CDR3 comprises 15 residues.

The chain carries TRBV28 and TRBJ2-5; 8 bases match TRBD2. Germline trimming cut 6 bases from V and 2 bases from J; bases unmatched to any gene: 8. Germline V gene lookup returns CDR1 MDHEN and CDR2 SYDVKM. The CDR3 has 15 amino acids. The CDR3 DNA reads TGTGCCAGCAGCCTGAGCGGGAGCGGACAAGAGACCCAGTACTTC. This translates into CASSLSGSGQETQYF.

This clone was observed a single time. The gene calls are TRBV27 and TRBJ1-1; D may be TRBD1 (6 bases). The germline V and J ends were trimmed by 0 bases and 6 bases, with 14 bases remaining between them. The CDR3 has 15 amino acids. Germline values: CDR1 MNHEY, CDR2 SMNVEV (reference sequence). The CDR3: CASSLSAQGRAEAFF. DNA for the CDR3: TGTGCCAGCAGTTTATCAGCTCAGGGGAGGGCTGAAGCTTTCTTT.

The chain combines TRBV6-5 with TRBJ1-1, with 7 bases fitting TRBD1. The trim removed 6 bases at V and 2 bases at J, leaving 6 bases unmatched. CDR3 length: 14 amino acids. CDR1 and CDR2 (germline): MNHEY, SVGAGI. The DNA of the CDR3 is TGTGCCAGCAGAAGACAGGGATTAAACACTGAAGCTTTCTTT. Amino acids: CASRRQGLNTEAFF.

The CDR3 spells CASSLVSGETQYF. The DNA for the CDR3 is TGTGCCAGTAGTCTCGTTAGCGGGGAGACCCAGTACTTC. This sequence joins TRBV19 and TRBJ2-5, with TRBD2 matching over 7 bases. The length of the CDR3 is 13 residues. V lost 5 bases and J lost 5; bases outside the gene matches: 5. Germline-derived CDR1 and CDR2 are LNHDA and SQIVND (reference sequence).

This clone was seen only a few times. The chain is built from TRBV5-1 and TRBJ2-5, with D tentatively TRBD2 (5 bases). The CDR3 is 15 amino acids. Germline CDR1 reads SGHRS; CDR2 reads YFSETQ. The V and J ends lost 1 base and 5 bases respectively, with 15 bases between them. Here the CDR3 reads CASSLRRGSEETQYF. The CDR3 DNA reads TGCGCCAGCAGCTTGCGACGGGGTTCTGAGGAGACCCAGTACTTC.

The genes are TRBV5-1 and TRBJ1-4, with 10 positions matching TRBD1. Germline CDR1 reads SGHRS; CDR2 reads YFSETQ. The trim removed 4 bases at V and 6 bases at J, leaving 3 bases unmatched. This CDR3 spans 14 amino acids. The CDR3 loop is CASSPGQGDEKLFF. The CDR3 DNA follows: TGCGCCAGCAGCCCAGGACAGGGGGATGAAAAACTGTTTTTT.